The sequence of this TCR beta chain was determined in a study of cytomegalovirus exposure and HLA in healthy donors. Regarding the study as a whole: Later analysis revealed greater clonal expansion in HLA-associated TCR beta chains than in equally common others.

Turning to this clone: What it binds is not known.

The V gene's germline CDR1 is LGHNA and CDR2 YSLEER. This CDR3 spans 16 amino acids. J lost 2 bases, V lost 3 bases, and 10 bases had no gene match. With 60 Vbeta and 13 Jbeta primers, the PCR was carried out. TCRdb keeps only in-frame clones here, not all; method: immunoSEQ multiplex PCR. The table shows roughly 140,000 clones, with 55% to 70% occurring only once. The origin of this receptor is a woman aged 60-75 years in good health and CMV-seropositive. The sample taken for sequencing was PBMCs. The J gene is TRBJ2-7, the V gene TRBV4-3; 7 positions agree with TRBD2. Here the CDR3 reads CASSQASVGGTYEQYF. DNA of the CDR3: TGCGCCAGCAGCCAGGCCTCAGTGGGAGGGACCTACGAGCAGTACTTC.